The 20 T cell receptor beta chains presented below share a single source sample, sequenced in a study of blood T cell repertoires in COVID-19. Clones were read by immunoSEQ multiplex PCR, and TCRdb kept only the in-frame ones, dropping some. The repertoire holds roughly 160,000 clones, with 85% to 90% as singletons. The sequenced sample consisted of peripheral blood. All receptors come from a man in his late teens or twenties with acute or convalescent COVID-19.

This clone was detected a few times. The chain links TRBV9 to TRBJ1-5; possible D gene TRBD1, 5 bases. V was trimmed by 4 bases and J by 7 bases, leaving 18 bases between them. The CDR3 has 15 residues. Germline CDR1 is SGDLS and CDR2 is YYNGEE. The CDR3 here is CASSPGEGAWQPQHF. The CDR3 DNA follows: TGTGCCAGCAGCCCAGGAGAAGGGGCTTGGCAGCCCCAGCATTTT.

This clone was observed once. Other DNA sequences in this specimen translate into the identical CDR3. The V call is TRBV6-4, the J call TRBJ2-6; D possibly corresponds to TRBD1 (6 bases). This CDR3 is 16 amino acids long. V lost 0 bases to trimming and J lost 0 bases, with 6 bases between them. CDR1 MRHNA and CDR2 SNTAGT come from the germline V gene. The DNA for the CDR3 is TGTGCCAGCAGTGACTCAGGGGGCTCTGGGGCCAACGTCCTGACTTTC. Protein product: CASSDSGGSGANVLTF.

This chain joins TRBV3-1 (or the pseudogene TRBV3-2) and TRBJ2-3; 10 nucleotides align to TRBD1. Trimming cost V 0 bases and J 4 bases; bases outside gene matches: 7. This CDR3 region has 17 residues. Germline loops: CDR1 LGHDT, CDR2 YNNKEL (reference sequence). This CDR3 reads CASSQDVGQGGPDTQYF. CDR3 sequence (DNA): TGTGCCAGCAGCCAAGATGTAGGACAGGGGGGCCCAGATACGCAGTATTTT.

The chain carries TRBV4-2 and TRBJ1-2, with 8 nucleotides matching TRBD1. This CDR3 contains 14 residues. The germline CDR1 and CDR2 sequences are LGHNA and YNFKEQ. The ends lost 0 bases at V and 8 bases at J; junction bases unmatched: 5. The CDR3 protein is CASSQDDRGGGYTF. In nucleotides, the CDR3 is TGTGCCAGCAGCCAAGACGACAGGGGAGGCGGCTACACCTTC.

The chain carries TRBV19 and TRBJ2-3; D unclear. The V gene lost 3 bases and the J gene lost 1 base, with 14 bases spanning the gap. From germline, CDR1 is LNHDA and CDR2 SQIVND (reference sequence). This CDR3 spans 16 amino acids. The DNA for the CDR3 is TGTGCCAGTAGTATGTCTAGATTTTGGGGCACAGATACGCAGTATTTT. Protein sequence: CASSMSRFWGTDTQYF.

This clone was recorded once. This chain joins TRBV25-1 and TRBJ1-5, with D possibly TRBD1 on 5 matching bases. Germline V lookup: CDR1 MGHDK, CDR2 SYGVNS. The V gene lost 7 bases and the J gene lost 0 bases, with 13 bases spanning the gap. This CDR3 has 15 residues. The DNA of the CDR3 is TGTGCCAGCACAGGGTCCCCTTATAGCAATCAGCCCCAGCATTTT. Translated: CASTGSPYSNQPQHF. Variable domain in full (rest from reference TRBV25-1 and TRBJ1-5): EADIYQTPRYLVIGTGKKITLECSQTMGHDKMYWYQQDPGMELHLIHYSYGVNSTEKGDLSSESTVSRIRTEHFPLTLESARPSHTSQYLCASTGSPYSNQPQHFGDGTRLSIL.

This chain uses TRBV18 with TRBJ2-5; the match to TRBD2 covers 9 bases. V shed 0 bases, J shed 2 bases, and the junction held 1 base outside the gene matches. This CDR3 has 15 residues. The germline CDR1 and CDR2 sequences are KGHSH and LQKENI. In nucleotides, the CDR3 is TGTGCCAGCTCACCACCGCTAGCGGGGCAAGAGACCCAGTACTTC. Translated, it gives CASSPPLAGQETQYF.

V is TRBV11-2 and J is TRBJ2-1, with a weak D call TRBD2 (5 bases). CDR3 length equals 15 residues. With 0 bases removed from V and 3 bases from J, the gap between germline ends came to 9 bases. Germline V CDR1 and CDR2: SGHAT, FQNNGV. CDR3 sequence: CASSLEVGNYNEQFF. CDR3 in DNA: TGTGCCAGCAGCTTAGAGGTCGGGAACTACAATGAGCAGTTCTTC.

The rearrangement uses TRBV4-1 and TRBJ1-3, with 9 positions matching TRBD1. The CDR3 extends over 16 amino acids. The germline CDR1 and CDR2 sequences are MGHRA and YSYEKL. V was clipped by 0 bases and J by 2 bases; unmatched bases: 2. The CDR3: CASSQEGDRAGNTIYF. As DNA, the CDR3 is TGCGCCAGCAGCCAAGAAGGGGACAGGGCTGGAAACACCATATATTTT.

This rearrangement joins TRBV2 to TRBJ2-7; D may be TRBD1 (6 bases). This CDR3 has 16 residues. Deletions cut 7 bases from V and 0 bases from J, with 19 bases between. Per germline, CDR1 SNHLY and CDR2 FYNNEI. DNA of the CDR3: TGTGCCAGCACCAACCCACGGGACACTCGCTCCTACGAGCAGTACGTC. This gives the protein CASTNPRDTRSYEQYV.

This CDR3 reads CASSSQTGGGQETQYF. Here the CDR3 DNA reads TGTGCCAGCAGCTCTCAGACAGGGGGCGGCCAAGAGACCCAGTACTTC. V gene TRBV5-5 combines with J gene TRBJ2-5; 10 bases align to TRBD1. Germline V CDR1 and CDR2: SGHKS, YYEKEE (reference sequence). The CDR3 totals 16 residues. The V gene end was trimmed by 3 bases and the J gene end by 1 base; junction bases not matched to a gene: 6. The full variable domain, with the rest looked up from reference TRBV5-5 and TRBJ2-5, is DAGVTQSPTHLIKTRGQQVTLRCSPISGHKSVSWYQQVLGQGPQFIFQYYEKEERGRGNFPDRFSARQFPNYSSELNVNALLLGDSALYLCASSSQTGGGQETQYFGPGTRLLVL.

The rearrangement joins TRBV28 to TRBJ1-2, with 7 bases lining up with TRBD1. CDR3 length equals 16 residues. CDR1 is MDHEN, CDR2 SYDVKM, per germline. V lost 6 bases and J lost 0; bases outside the gene matches: 10. CDR3 in amino acids: CASRPQGSPANYGYTF. CDR3 DNA sequence: TGTGCCAGCAGGCCACAGGGGTCGCCGGCTAACTATGGCTACACCTTC.

The CDR3 coding sequence is TGTGCAAGTCGCTTCCACAGGGATAACGAGCAGTACGTC. This sequence encodes CASRFHRDNEQYV. The chain couples TRBV12-2 to TRBJ2-7; the D call in the table, TRBD1, was not verified against the DNA. TRBV12-2 is a pseudogene locus. The CDR3 extends over 13 amino acids.

V usage is TRBV2 and J usage is TRBJ1-6, with 8 bases lining up with TRBD1. The CDR3 has 14 residues. Germline assignment: CDR1 SNHLY and CDR2 FYNNEI. The V segment lost 7 bases and the J segment 6 bases; nucleotides outside the gene matches: 5. As DNA, the CDR3 is TGTGCCAGCAAGAGACAGGGGAGTAATTCACCCCTCCACTTT. The encoded protein is CASKRQGSNSPLHF.

The chain employs TRBV6-5 and TRBJ2-1; 7 bases map to TRBD1. The CDR3 totals 15 residues. Unmatched junction bases numbered 12, after V lost 4 bases and J lost 9 bases. Germline CDR1 is MNHEY and CDR2 is SVGAGI. The CDR3 region is CASSFGVTQGSEQFF. The CDR3 nucleotides are TGTGCCAGCAGTTTCGGAGTGACACAGGGGAGTGAGCAGTTCTTC.

The chain combines TRBV10-2 with TRBJ1-2; TRBD1 matches 8 bases. CDR3 size: 14 residues. J gave up 3 bases and V 9 bases, and 9 bases lay outside the gene matches. Germline V CDR1 and CDR2: WSHSY, SAAADI. CDR3 region: CARPRQGWYYGYTF. The CDR3 nucleotides are TGCGCCAGACCTCGACAGGGGTGGTACTATGGCTACACCTTC.

The chain uses TRBV4-2 and TRBJ1-1; 11 bases map to TRBD1. Germline CDR1 LGHNA, CDR2 YNFKEQ. V lost 1 base and J lost 11; bases outside the gene matches: 15. The CDR3 is 17 residues long. CDR3 coding DNA: TGTGCCAGCAGCCAAGGTCAGAGTCCGGGACAGGGGGGAGTGGCTTTCTTT. Its translation is CASSQGQSPGQGGVAFF.

V and J are TRBV19 and TRBJ1-5, with a possible D match to TRBD1 (5 bases). The germline V gene encodes CDR1 LNHDA and CDR2 SQIVND (reference sequence). This CDR3 has 18 amino acids. Trimming cost V 0 bases and J 2 bases, with 17 bases left between them. CDR3 loop: CASSIDYSRGGGNQPQHF. CDR3 nucleotide sequence: TGTGCCAGTAGTATAGATTACTCCCGAGGAGGGGGCAATCAGCCCCAGCATTTT. The variable domain in full, completed from reference TRBV19 and TRBJ1-5, reads DGGITQSPKYLFRKEGQNVTLSCEQNLNHDAMYWYRQDPGQGLRLIYYSQIVNDFQKGDIAEGYSVSREKKESFPLTVTSAQKNPTAFYLCASSIDYSRGGGNQPQHFGDGTRLSIL.

The rearrangement joins TRBV7-2 to TRBJ2-5; a possible D gene is TRBD1 (5 bases). Germline values: CDR1 SGHTA, CDR2 FQGNSA. V was trimmed by 2 bases and J by 2 bases, leaving 15 bases between them. The CDR3 is 16 residues long. CDR3 in amino acids: CASSLSPGSPQETQYF. The CDR3 coding sequence is TGTGCCAGCAGCTTAAGTCCAGGGTCGCCTCAAGAGACCCAGTACTTC. Filled out from reference TRBV7-2 and TRBJ2-5, the complete variable domain reads GAGVSQSPSNKVTEKGKDVELRCDPISGHTALYWYRQSLGQGLEFLIYFQGNSAPDKSGLPSDRFSAERTGGSVSTLTIQRTQQEDSAVYLCASSLSPGSPQETQYFGPGTRLLVL.

The chain employs TRBV5-1 and TRBJ1-2; D is perhaps TRBD1 (5 bases). Germline V gives CDR1 SGHRS, CDR2 YFSETQ. The CDR3 has 15 amino acids. V was pared by 5 bases and J by 3 bases, with 17 bases between. This chain's CDR3 is CASSFTPGTDYGYTF. The CDR3 nucleotides are TGCGCCAGCAGTTTTACTCCAGGGACTGACTATGGCTACACCTTC. The full variable domain, its missing parts supplied by reference TRBV5-1 and TRBJ1-2, is KAGVTQTPRYLIKTRGQQVTLSCSPISGHRSVSWYQQTPGQGLQFLFEYFSETQRNKGNFPGRFSGRQFSNSRSEMNVSTLELGDSALYLCASSFTPGTDYGYTFGSGTRLTVV.